One TCR beta chain is described in this entry. The antigen is unknown. The data originate from a study of CD8 T cells in ankylosing spondylitis. General study findings and limits: The authors reported significant enrichment of disease-linked clones in matched ankylosing spondylitis synovial fluid.

Quantitative 5'-RACE with molecular barcodes was used to make the TCR beta libraries. One entry per CDR3 protein results from TCRdb running MiXCR on the 5' RACE reads. The sample lists 250,000 to 300,000 distinct CDR3 sequences, around 18% occurring once. The CDR3 totals 15 residues. Losses at the gene ends were 7 bases for V and 5 bases for J; bases not matched to a gene: 6. From germline, CDR1 is MNHNS and CDR2 SASEGT. Sample: blood, either unsorted or a sorted T cell fraction (not recorded which). The clonotype was recovered from a male donor with ankylosing spondylitis or in good health (not recorded which). This sequence joins TRBV6-1 and TRBJ2-1, with 12 bases that match TRBD1. DNA for the CDR3: TGTGCCAGCAAACCGGGACAGGGGGCCCACAATGAGCAGTTCTTC. Protein: CASKPGQGAHNEQFF.